The 5 T cell receptor beta chains given below trace back to one sample, sequenced in a study of shared clonotypes between healthy human individuals. Produced via immunoSEQ multiplex PCR; TCRdb's table is partial and in-frame only. The table has around 2.5 million clones, 90% to 95% seen once. Sequencing was carried out using naive CD4+ T cells from PBMCs. Subset defined: CD45RA+ positively selected. The receptors stem from a man aged 18-30 years in good health. Some clones in this sample may be carry-over from other donors' samples.

The rearrangement uses TRBV5-3 and TRBJ2-3, with 16 bases aligning to TRBD2. TRBV5-3 belongs to the ORF category, with a function that is uncertain. The junction had 20 bases not matched to a gene; V was cut back by 1 base and J by 0 bases. CDR3 length equals 24 residues. The CDR3 region is CARSLFRWGGHPGLAGGSTDTQYF. The CDR3 DNA reads TGTGCCAGAAGCTTGTTTCGGTGGGGGGGACATCCGGGACTAGCGGGAGGGAGCACAGATACGCAGTATTTT.

The genes are TRBV28 and TRBJ2-5, with 9 bases aligning to TRBD1. This CDR3 comprises 14 residues. V lost 10 bases to trimming and J lost 4 bases; unmatched junction nucleotides: 10. CDR1 and CDR2 from the germline V gene are MDHEN and SYDVKM. This CDR3 is CATGLTGGRETQYF. In nucleotides, the CDR3 is TGTGCCACCGGATTGACAGGGGGACGAGAGACCCAGTACTTC.

CDR3 loop: CASSADQRGYTF. For the CDR3, the DNA is TGTGCCAGCTCAGCGGACCAGCGGGGCTACACCTTC. The chain uses TRBV18 and TRBJ1-2; unclear D gene. The CDR3 has 12 residues. Deletions cut 5 bases from V and 8 bases from J, with 12 bases between. The germline V gene has CDR1 KGHSH and CDR2 LQKENI.

Worth noting for this clone: Other DNA sequences in this specimen translate into the identical CDR3. The chain uses TRBV7-3 and TRBJ2-5; D uncertain. Germline CDR1 and CDR2: SGHTA and FQGTGA. V dropped 4 bases and J dropped 1 base, with 7 bases sitting between them. This CDR3 has 13 amino acids. CDR3 protein: CASSSSVQETQYF. DNA for the CDR3: TGTGCCAGCAGCTCCAGTGTCCAAGAGACCCAGTACTTC.

The rearrangement links TRBV19 to TRBJ2-3; 8 bases agree with TRBD2. CDR3 length: 14 amino acids. Germline CDR1 and CDR2: LNHDA and SQIVND (reference sequence). The trim removed 2 bases at V and 4 bases at J, leaving 2 bases unmatched. The CDR3 loop is CASSILAGPDTQYF. As DNA, the CDR3 is TGTGCCAGTAGTATACTAGCGGGCCCAGATACGCAGTATTTT.